The clone carrying this TCR beta chain was counted between two and nine times. The sample belongs to a study of blood T cells in healthy people across ages. Deletions cut 6 bases from V and 4 bases from J, with 10 bases between. Looked up from germline, CDR1 is SGHTA and CDR2 is FQGTGA. The CDR3 has 13 amino acids. PCR was performed a second time for about 7 to 11 cycles using a sample-barcoded 5' primer and a J-beta primer mix. Using its own MiXCR run on the 5' RACE reads, TCRdb lists one record per CDR3 protein. Of about 680,000 distinct CDR3 sequences detected, roughly 49% appear once; the ten largest clones hold roughly 30%.

The sample comprised blood. The clonotype comes from a woman aged 60 to 75 in good health. The gene calls are TRBV7-3 and TRBJ2-1; D is unresolved. The CDR3 loop is CASSFNSYNEQFF. The CDR3 DNA reads TGTGCCAGCAGTTTCAACTCTTACAATGAGCAGTTCTTC.